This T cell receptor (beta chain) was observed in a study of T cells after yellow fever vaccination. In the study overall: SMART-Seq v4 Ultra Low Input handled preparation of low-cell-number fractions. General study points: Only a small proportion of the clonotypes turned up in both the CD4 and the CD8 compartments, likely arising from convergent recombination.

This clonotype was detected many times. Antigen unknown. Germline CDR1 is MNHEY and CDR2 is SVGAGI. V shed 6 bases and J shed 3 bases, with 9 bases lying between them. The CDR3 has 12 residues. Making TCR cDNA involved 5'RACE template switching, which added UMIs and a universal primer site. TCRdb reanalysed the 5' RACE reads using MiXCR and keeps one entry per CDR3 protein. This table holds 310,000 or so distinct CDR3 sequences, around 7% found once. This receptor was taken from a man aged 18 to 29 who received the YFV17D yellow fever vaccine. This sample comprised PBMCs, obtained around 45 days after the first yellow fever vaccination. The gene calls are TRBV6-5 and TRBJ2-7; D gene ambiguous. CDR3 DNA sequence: TGTGCCAGCAGCGGCAGGCTCTACGAGCAGTACTTC. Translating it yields CASSGRLYEQYF.